This T cell receptor beta chain was identified during a study of shared clonotypes between healthy human individuals. About the research overall: Donor composition was a couple of women and three men, aged 18 to 49. Study findings and constraints: A few donors had 4% to 5% of their naive CD4 clonotypes in common. Clonotype sharing across donors was expected to vary with sequencing depth.

Selected positively for CCR7 and CD45RO-negative, naive CD8 cells excluded terminally differentiated effector memory CD45RA+ cells. Recent vaccinations or acute infections were absent in the healthy HIV-negative adult donors. Here immunoSEQ multiplex PCR was the method, and the copy in TCRdb shows in-frame clones only, minus some. The data hold approximately 840,000 clones, with approximately 96% observed a single time. The V gene end was trimmed by 2 bases and the J gene end by 11 bases; junction bases not matched to a gene: 6. Germline V gives CDR1 MNHEY, CDR2 SVGAGI. The CDR3 is made up of 13 amino acids. Points on this clone: Its target is unknown.

This clonotype was obtained from a man younger than 45 in good health. The chain employs TRBV6-5 and TRBJ1-2, with 9 bases aligning to TRBD1. The sample consisted of naive CD8+ T cells sorted from blood. This CDR3 reads CASSYDRGQGYTF. As DNA, the CDR3 is TGTGCCAGCAGTTACGATCGGGGACAGGGATACACCTTC.